This TCR beta chain was observed in a study of response to subunit inactivated influenza vaccine. Study results and caveats: Every seasonal influenza vaccination brings in few new T cells, the authors suggested.

In this sample, this clonotype turned up many times. No antigen is known for it. Germline CDR1 is SGHVS and CDR2 is FQNEAQ. The V segment lost 1 base and the J segment 9 bases; nucleotides outside the gene matches: 10. CDR3 length: 16 residues. TCRdb fed the RT-PCR reads into MiXCR, producing one record per CDR3 protein. The top ten hold approximately 11% of the sample, which has 700,000 to 800,000 distinct CDR3 sequences, 18% seen once. This chain links TRBV7-8 with TRBJ2-1; TRBD2 matches 9 bases. This clonotype was sampled from a man in his fifties who received an inactivated influenza vaccine. Sample: PBMCs from blood, taken roughly 5 days after vaccination. CDR3 protein: CASSLDLGGGAIEQFF. The CDR3 coding sequence is TGTGCCAGCAGCTTAGACTTGGGCGGGGGGGCCATTGAGCAGTTCTTC. Combining the CDR3 with reference TRBV7-8 and TRBJ2-1 gives the whole variable domain GAGVSQSPRYKVAKRGQDVALRCDPISGHVSLFWYQQALGQGPEFLTYFQNEAQLDKSGLPSDRFFAERPEGSVSTLKIQRTQQEDSAVYLCASSLDLGGGAIEQFFGPGTRLTVL.